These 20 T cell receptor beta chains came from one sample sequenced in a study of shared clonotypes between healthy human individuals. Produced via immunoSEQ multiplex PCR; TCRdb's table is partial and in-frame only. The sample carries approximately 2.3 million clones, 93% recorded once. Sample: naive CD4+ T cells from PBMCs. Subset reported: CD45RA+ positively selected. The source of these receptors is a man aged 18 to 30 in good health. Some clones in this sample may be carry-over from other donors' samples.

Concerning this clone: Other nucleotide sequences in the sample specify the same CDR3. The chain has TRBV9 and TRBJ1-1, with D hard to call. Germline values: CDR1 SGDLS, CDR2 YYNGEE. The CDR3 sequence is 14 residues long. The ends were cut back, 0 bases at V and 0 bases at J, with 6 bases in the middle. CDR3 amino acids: CASSVAAMNTEAFF. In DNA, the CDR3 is TGTGCCAGCAGCGTAGCCGCTATGAACACTGAAGCTTTCTTT.

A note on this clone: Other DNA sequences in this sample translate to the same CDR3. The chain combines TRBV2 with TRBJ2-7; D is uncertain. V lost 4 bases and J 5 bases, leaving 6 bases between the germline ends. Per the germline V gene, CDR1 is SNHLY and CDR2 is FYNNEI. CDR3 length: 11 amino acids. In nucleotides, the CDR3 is TGTGCCAGCAGTGTACTTGACGAGCAGTACTTC. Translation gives CASSVLDEQYF.

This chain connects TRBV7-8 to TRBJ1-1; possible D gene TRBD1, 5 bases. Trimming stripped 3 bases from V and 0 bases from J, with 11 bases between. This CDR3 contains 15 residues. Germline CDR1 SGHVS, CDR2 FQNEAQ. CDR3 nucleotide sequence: TGTGCCAGCAGCTTCATCCCAGGGTTGAACACTGAAGCTTTCTTT. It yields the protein CASSFIPGLNTEAFF.

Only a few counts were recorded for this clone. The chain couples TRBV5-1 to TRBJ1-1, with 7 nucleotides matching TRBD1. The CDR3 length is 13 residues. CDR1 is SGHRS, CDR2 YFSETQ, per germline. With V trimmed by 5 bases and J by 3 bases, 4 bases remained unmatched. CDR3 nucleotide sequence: TGCGCCAGCAGGCAAACAGGGGACACTGAAGCTTTCTTT. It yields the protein CASRQTGDTEAFF.

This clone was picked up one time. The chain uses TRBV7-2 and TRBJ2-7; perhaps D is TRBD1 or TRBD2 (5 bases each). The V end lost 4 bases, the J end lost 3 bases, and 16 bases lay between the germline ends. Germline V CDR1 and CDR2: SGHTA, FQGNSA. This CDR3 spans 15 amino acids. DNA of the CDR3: TGTGCCAGCAGCTCGATGCCCGGGACCTTCTACGAGCAGTACTTC. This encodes CASSSMPGTFYEQYF.

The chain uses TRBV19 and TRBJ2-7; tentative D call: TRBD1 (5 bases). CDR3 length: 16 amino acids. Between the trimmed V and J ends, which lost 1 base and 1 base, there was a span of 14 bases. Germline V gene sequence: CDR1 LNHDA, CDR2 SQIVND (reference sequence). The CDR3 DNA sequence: TGTGCCAGTAGTATAGCTGGCAGGGATAAGTCCTACGAGCAGTACTTC. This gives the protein CASSIAGRDKSYEQYF.

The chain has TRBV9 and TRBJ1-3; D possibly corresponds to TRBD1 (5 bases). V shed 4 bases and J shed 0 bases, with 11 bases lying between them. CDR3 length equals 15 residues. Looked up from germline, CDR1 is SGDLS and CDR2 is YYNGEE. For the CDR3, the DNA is TGTGCCAGCAGCCCACGACAGTACTCTGGAAACACCATATATTTT. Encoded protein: CASSPRQYSGNTIYF.

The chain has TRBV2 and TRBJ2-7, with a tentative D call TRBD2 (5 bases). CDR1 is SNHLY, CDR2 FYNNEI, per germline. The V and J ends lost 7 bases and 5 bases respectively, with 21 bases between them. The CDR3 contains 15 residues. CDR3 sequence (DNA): TGTGCCAGCACCGAGGGTGGGTACCGTGGGAACGAGCAGTACTTC. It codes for CASTEGGYRGNEQYF.

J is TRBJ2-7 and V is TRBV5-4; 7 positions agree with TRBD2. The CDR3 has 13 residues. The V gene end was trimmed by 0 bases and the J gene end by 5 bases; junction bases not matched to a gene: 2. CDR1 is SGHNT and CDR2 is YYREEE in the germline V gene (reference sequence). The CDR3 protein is CASSLVLADEQYF. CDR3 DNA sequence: TGTGCCAGCAGCTTGGTTCTAGCGGACGAGCAGTACTTC.

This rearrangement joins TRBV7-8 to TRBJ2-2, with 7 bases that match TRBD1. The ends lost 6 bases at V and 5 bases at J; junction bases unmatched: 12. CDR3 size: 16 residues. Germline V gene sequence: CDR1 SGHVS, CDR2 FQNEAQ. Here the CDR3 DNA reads TGTGCCAGCAGGAAGGGACAGCTTACCGCGACCGGGGAGCTGTTTTTT. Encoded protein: CASRKGQLTATGELFF.

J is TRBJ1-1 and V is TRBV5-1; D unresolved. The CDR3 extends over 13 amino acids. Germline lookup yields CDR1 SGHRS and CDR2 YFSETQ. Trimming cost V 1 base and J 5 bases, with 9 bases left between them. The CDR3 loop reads CASSLTARTEAFF. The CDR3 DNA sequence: TGCGCCAGCAGCTTGACGGCACGAACTGAAGCTTTCTTT.

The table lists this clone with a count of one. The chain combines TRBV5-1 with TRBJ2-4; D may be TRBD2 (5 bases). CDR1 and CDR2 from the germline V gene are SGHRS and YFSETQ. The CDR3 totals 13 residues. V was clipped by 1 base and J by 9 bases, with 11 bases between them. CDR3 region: CASSLHEGSIQYF. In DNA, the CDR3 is TGCGCCAGCAGCTTGCATGAGGGAAGCATTCAGTACTTC.

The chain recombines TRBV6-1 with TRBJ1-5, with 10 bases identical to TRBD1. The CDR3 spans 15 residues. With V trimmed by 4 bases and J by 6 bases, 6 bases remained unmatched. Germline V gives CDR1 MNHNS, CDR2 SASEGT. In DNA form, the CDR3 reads TGTGCCAGCAGTGTCGACAGGGGGCAGGGTCAGCCCCAGCATTTT. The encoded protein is CASSVDRGQGQPQHF.

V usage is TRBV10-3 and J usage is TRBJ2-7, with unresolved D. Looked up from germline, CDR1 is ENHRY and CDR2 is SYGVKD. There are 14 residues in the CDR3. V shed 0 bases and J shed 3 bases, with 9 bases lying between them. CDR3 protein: CAISESSGDYEQYF. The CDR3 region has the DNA TGTGCCATCAGTGAGTCGTCGGGTGACTACGAGCAGTACTTC.

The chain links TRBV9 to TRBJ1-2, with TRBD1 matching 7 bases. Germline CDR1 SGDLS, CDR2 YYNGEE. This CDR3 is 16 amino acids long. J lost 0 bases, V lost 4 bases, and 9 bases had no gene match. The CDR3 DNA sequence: TGTGCCAGCAGCCCGGGGGACAGCCGGACTAACTATGGCTACACCTTC. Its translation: CASSPGDSRTNYGYTF.

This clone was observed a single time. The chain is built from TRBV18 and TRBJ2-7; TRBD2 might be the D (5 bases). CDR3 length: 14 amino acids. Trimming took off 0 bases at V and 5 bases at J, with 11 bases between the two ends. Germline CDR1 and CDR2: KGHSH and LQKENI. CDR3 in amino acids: CASSPPNGNNEQYF. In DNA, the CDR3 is TGTGCCAGCTCACCACCAAACGGGAACAACGAGCAGTACTTC.

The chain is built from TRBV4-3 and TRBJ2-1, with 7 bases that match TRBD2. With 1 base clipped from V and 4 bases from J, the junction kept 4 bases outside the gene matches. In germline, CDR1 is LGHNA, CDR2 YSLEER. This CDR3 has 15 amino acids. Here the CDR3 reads CASSQGNSGYNEQFF. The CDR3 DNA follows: TGCGCCAGCAGCCAAGGGAATAGCGGGTACAATGAGCAGTTCTTC.

The CDR3 sequence is CASSQDARVAFF. In DNA, the CDR3 is TGTGCCAGCAGCCAAGATGCGAGGGTAGCTTTCTTT. This sequence joins TRBV14 and TRBJ1-1, with D uncertain. CDR1 is SGHDN and CDR2 is FVKESK in the germline V gene. With 0 bases removed from V and 10 bases from J, the gap between germline ends came to 9 bases. The CDR3 has 12 amino acids. Complete variable domain (other parts from reference TRBV14 and TRBJ1-1): EAGVTQFPSHSVIEKGQTVTLRCDPISGHDNLYWYRRVMGKEIKFLLHFVKESKQDESGMPNNRFLAERTGGTYSTLKVQPAELEDSGVYFCASSQDARVAFFGQGTRLTVV.

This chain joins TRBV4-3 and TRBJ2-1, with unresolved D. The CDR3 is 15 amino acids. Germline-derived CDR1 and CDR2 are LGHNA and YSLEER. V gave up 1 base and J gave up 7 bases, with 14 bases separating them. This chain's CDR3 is CASSQAAGQPNEQFF. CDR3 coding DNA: TGCGCCAGCAGCCAAGCGGCCGGCCAACCTAATGAGCAGTTCTTC.

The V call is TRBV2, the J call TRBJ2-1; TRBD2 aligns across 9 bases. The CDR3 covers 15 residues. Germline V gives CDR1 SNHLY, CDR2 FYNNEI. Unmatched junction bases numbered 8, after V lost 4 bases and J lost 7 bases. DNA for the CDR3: TGTGCCAGCAGTGTTAGTAGCGGGAGCGGTAATGAGCAGTTCTTC. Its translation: CASSVSSGSGNEQFF.